The 13 T cell receptor beta chains below all came from one sample that was sequenced in a study of blood T cells in healthy people across ages. Next came a second PCR, run for about 6 to 11 cycles, which used a sample-barcoded 5' primer along with a J-beta primer mix. In TCRdb, the 5' RACE reads were re-called with MiXCR into one record per CDR3 protein. The profile covers hundreds of thousands of distinct CDR3 sequences, with under 25% appearing a single time and roughly 3.6% taken by the ten largest. What was sequenced was blood. The receptors shown here come from a man aged 65 to 85 in good health.

The chain recombines TRBV5-1 with TRBJ2-5; 12 nucleotides line up with TRBD1. The germline gives CDR1 SGHRS, CDR2 YFSETQ. The V and J ends lost 4 bases and 5 bases, in that order; junction bases with no gene match: 6. The CDR3 totals 15 residues. The chain's CDR3 is CASSTGTGGIETQYF. DNA of the CDR3: TGCGCCAGCAGCACCGGGACAGGGGGCATTGAGACCCAGTACTTC.

This clonotype was observed a few times. This rearrangement joins TRBV3-1 to TRBJ2-4; a possible D gene is TRBD1 (6 bases). This CDR3 spans 17 amino acids. V gave up 1 base and J gave up 0 bases, with 13 bases separating them. In germline, CDR1 is LGHDT, CDR2 YNNKEL (reference sequence). The CDR3 DNA reads as TGTGCCAGCAGCCAAGGGGACACTCTCCTAGCCAAAAACATTCAGTACTTC. This sequence encodes CASSQGDTLLAKNIQYF.

This clonotype occurred a few times. An end of the junction differs from the germline gene, which may be a read error. V is TRBV19 and J is TRBJ2-1; 8 bases map to TRBD2. Germline V CDR1 and CDR2: LNHDA, SQIVND (reference sequence). The CDR3 is 15 amino acids. The CDR3 region has the DNA TGTGCCAGTGGTATTCAACTAGCGGTCTACAATGAGCAGTTCTTC. This encodes CASGIQLAVYNEQFF.

This clonotype was counted ten times or more. This sequence joins TRBV20-1 and TRBJ2-3; D perhaps matches TRBD1 (5 bases). V lost 3 bases, J lost 0 bases, and 7 bases lay in between. CDR1 and CDR2 from the germline V gene are DFQATT and SNEGSKA (reference sequence). This CDR3 is 13 amino acids long. CDR3 residues: CSASQGSTDTQYF. For the CDR3, the DNA is TGCAGTGCTAGCCAGGGTAGCACAGATACGCAGTATTTT.

The chain has TRBV20-1 and TRBJ2-3; 7 nucleotides align to TRBD2. Per germline, CDR1 DFQATT and CDR2 SNEGSKA (reference sequence). V was pared by 6 bases and J by 6 bases, with 15 bases of the junction left unmatched. The CDR3 spans 15 residues. CDR3 amino acids: CSALDQRGPGDTQYF. The CDR3 DNA sequence: TGCAGTGCCTTAGACCAGCGGGGACCGGGGGATACGCAGTATTTT.

This clonotype has more than one count but fewer than ten. The gene calls are TRBV7-2 and TRBJ2-1; D possibly corresponds to TRBD2 (6 bases). V was pared by 6 bases and J by 1 base, with 16 bases between. The length of the CDR3 is 16 residues. Germline CDR1 reads SGHTA; CDR2 reads FQGNSA. The CDR3, as DNA: TGTGCCAGCAGTCGAGCCGGGACTTTATCCTACAATGAGCAGTTCTTC. Its translation is CASSRAGTLSYNEQFF.

This clonotype has just a few counts. The chain recombines TRBV20-1 with TRBJ2-7; unclear D gene. From germline, CDR1 is DFQATT and CDR2 SNEGSKA (reference sequence). The V gene lost 1 base and the J gene lost 5 bases, with 12 bases spanning the gap. The CDR3 has 13 residues. The DNA for the CDR3 is TGCAGTGCTAGAGTTGGGAAAGTGCACGAGCAGTACTTC. Translating it yields CSARVGKVHEQYF.

This chain links TRBV11-2 with TRBJ1-2; 11 bases map to TRBD1. V shed 5 bases, J shed 7 bases, and the junction held 9 bases outside the gene matches. The germline V gene encodes CDR1 SGHAT and CDR2 FQNNGV. The CDR3 runs 15 residues. The CDR3 loop reads CASSPNGQGAFGYTF. For the CDR3, the DNA is TGTGCCAGCAGCCCCAATGGACAGGGGGCTTTTGGCTACACCTTC.

The chain combines TRBV5-1 with TRBJ2-4, with D hard to call. Trimming stripped 0 bases from V and 12 bases from J, with 13 bases between. There are 13 residues in the CDR3. Germline CDR1 reads SGHRS; CDR2 reads YFSETQ. The CDR3, as DNA: TGCGCCAGCAGCTTGGCCGGACGGTCTACTCAGTACTTC. It codes for CASSLAGRSTQYF.

This clonotype was detected only a few times. Here the CDR3 reads CASSFTGVDNIQYF. In DNA, the CDR3 is TGTGCCAGCAGTTTTACAGGGGTCGACAACATTCAGTACTTC. V gene TRBV28 combines with J gene TRBJ2-4; TRBD1 agrees at 7 bases. J was trimmed by 7 bases and V by 3 bases; bases with no gene match: 6. Germline lookup yields CDR1 MDHEN and CDR2 SYDVKM. The CDR3 sequence is 14 residues long.

This clonotype showed up many times. This chain joins TRBV25-1 and TRBJ1-4; 9 nucleotides agree with TRBD1. This CDR3 spans 13 amino acids. V lost 6 bases to trimming and J lost 10 bases; unmatched junction nucleotides: 6. Germline CDR1 reads MGHDK; CDR2 reads SYGVNS. The CDR3 is CASRDRGFGKLFF. CDR3 DNA sequence: TGTGCCAGCAGGGACAGGGGATTCGGAAAACTGTTTTTT.

This clonotype has just a few counts. The V gene is TRBV20-1, the J gene TRBJ2-1, with 9 bases identical to TRBD2. This CDR3 spans 16 amino acids. Germline V gene sequence: CDR1 DFQATT, CDR2 SNEGSKA (reference sequence). The trim removed 5 bases at V and 1 base at J, leaving 9 bases unmatched. The DNA for the CDR3 is TGCAGTGCTGGGCTTAGCGGGAGTAGGTCCTACAATGAGCAGTTCTTC. Its protein is CSAGLSGSRSYNEQFF.

This clonotype was picked up many times. The chain has TRBV28 and TRBJ2-5, with a possible D match to TRBD2 (6 bases). Near its end, the DNA agrees better with TRBJ2-7, so the J call may be wrong. Germline-derived CDR1 and CDR2 are MDHEN and SYDVKM. The CDR3 has 15 residues. The CDR3: CASRPFGRRPYEQYF. The CDR3, as DNA: TGTGCCAGCAGGCCTTTCGGGAGAAGGCCCTACGAGCAGTACTTC.